Below are 8 T cell receptor beta chains sequenced from a single sample in a study of T cells expressing NK-cell markers. TCRdb re-called the 5' RACE reads and gives one entry per CDR3 protein, without DNA. The sample includes some 410,000 distinct CDR3 sequences. Source material: blood T cells: a sorted CD56 or NKG2C T cell subset, CD4+ or CD8+ T cells, or bulk PBMC T cells (not recorded which). The receptor set was obtained from a woman aged 18-70 years in good health.

V usage is TRBV12-3 or TRBV12-4 and J usage is TRBJ2-5; TCRdb indicates TRBD1, and absent DNA this call remains unverified. CDR3 length equals 15 residues. The CDR3 reads CASSLGGGAGATQYF.

This chain uses TRBV10-2 with TRBJ1-1; without DNA, the TCRdb call of TRBD1 cannot be checked. Germline CDR1 WSHSY, CDR2 SAAADI. CDR3 length equals 14 residues. The CDR3 sequence is CASRGVLGNTEAFF.

The CDR3 loop reads CASSLEVRGLFSGNTIYF. The genes are TRBV11-2 and TRBJ1-3. CDR1 is SGHAT and CDR2 is FQNNGV in the germline V gene. There are 18 residues in the CDR3. The variable domain in full, with the rest retrieved from reference TRBV11-2 and TRBJ1-3, is EAGVAQSPRYKIIEKRQSVAFWCNPISGHATLYWYQQILGQGPKLLIQFQNNGVVDDSQLPKDRFSAERLKGVDSTLKIQPAKLEDSAVYLCASSLEVRGLFSGNTIYFGEGSWLTVV.

The CDR3 loop is CATSDLRRGQDTDTQYF. This rearrangement joins TRBV24-1 to TRBJ2-3; with no DNA, the TCRdb D assignment of TRBD1 cannot be verified. Germline V gives CDR1 KGHDR, CDR2 SFDVKD. The CDR3 spans 17 residues.

V gene TRBV4-3 combines with J gene TRBJ2-3; the TRBD1 assignment by TCRdb is unverifiable without DNA. Germline V gene lookup returns CDR1 LGHNA and CDR2 YSLEER. The CDR3 covers 16 residues. The CDR3 is CASSQDRGTLGRAQYF.

The gene calls are TRBV29-1 and TRBJ2-1; the TCRdb call, TRBD2, lacks DNA for checking. CDR3 length: 14 amino acids. The germline gives CDR1 SQVTM, CDR2 ANQGSEA. CDR3 protein: CSVGWLAGGNEQFF.

The V gene is TRBV20-1, the J gene TRBJ2-7. The CDR3 sequence is 13 residues long. Per germline, CDR1 DFQATT and CDR2 SNEGSKA (reference sequence). The CDR3 loop reads CSARVRLFDEQYF.

The chain carries TRBV6-1 and TRBJ2-7; TCRdb names TRBD2, which stays unverified in the absence of DNA. The CDR3 sequence is 19 residues long. Germline assignment: CDR1 MNHNS and CDR2 SASEGT. CDR3 loop: CASSPTRTSGYSSSYEQYF.